Below are 31 T cell receptor beta chains sequenced from a single sample in a study of molecular identifiers for immune sequencing clone quantification. Using its own MiXCR run on the PCR reads, TCRdb lists one record per CDR3 protein. The sample shows roughly 24,000 distinct CDR3 sequences, under 20% of them seen only once. Sequencing used naive CD8+ T cells from blood, with Jurkat cell RNA spiked in. Subset given: FACS-sorted CD8+CD4-CCR7+CD45RA+ naive T cells. These receptors were obtained from a human donor in good health. Some libraries in this study had Jurkat cell RNA spiked in.

This clonotype is labeled as medium-sized. The V and J genes are TRBV7-2 and TRBJ2-7; D not certain. Germline V gives CDR1 SGHTA, CDR2 FQGNSA. Trimming left V 3 bases short and J 3 bases short, with 15 bases between. The CDR3 extends over 15 amino acids. CDR3 nucleotides: TGTGCCAGCAGCTTTGTTCTCGGAAGTTACTACGAGCAGTACTTC. It codes for CASSFVLGSYYEQYF.

In its sample, this clonotype was seen many times. The CDR3 DNA reads as TGCAGCGGTTGGACAGGGGACGGCCGAGGAAATGAGCAGTTCTTC. The encoded protein is CSGWTGDGRGNEQFF. This chain links TRBV29-1 with TRBJ2-1; TRBD1 matches at 9 bases. Looked up from germline, CDR1 is SQVTM and CDR2 is ANQGSEA. The CDR3 has 15 amino acids. Unmatched junction bases numbered 14, after V lost 7 bases and J lost 7 bases.

This clonotype was seen repeatedly, ten times or more. This chain uses TRBV10-3 with TRBJ2-2; the D is unclear. The V gene's germline CDR1 is ENHRY and CDR2 SYGVKD. This CDR3 is 16 amino acids long. The ends were cut back, 7 bases at V and 0 bases at J, with 15 bases in the middle. CDR3 loop: CAITSPLMANTGELFF. The CDR3 DNA reads TGTGCCATCACCTCGCCCCTCATGGCGAACACCGGGGAGCTGTTTTTT.

CDR3: CASRDSFGTDTQYF. The DNA of the CDR3 is TGTGCCAGCAGGGACTCCTTTGGCACAGATACGCAGTATTTT. The V and J genes are TRBV27 and TRBJ2-3; TRBD2 is a possible D gene (5 bases). Germline V gene lookup returns CDR1 MNHEY and CDR2 SMNVEV (reference sequence). V shed 6 bases and J shed 1 base, with 11 bases lying between them. CDR3 size: 14 residues.

This clonotype was counted at least ten times. This chain joins TRBV29-1 and TRBJ2-2; D tentatively fits TRBD1 or TRBD2 (5 bases each). Germline V gene lookup returns CDR1 SQVTM and CDR2 ANQGSEA. This CDR3 has 16 amino acids. Trimming shortened V by 2 bases and J by 0 bases, and 13 bases separated the two germline ends. The CDR3 reads CSVESGAAPNTGELFF. The CDR3 DNA is TGCAGCGTTGAATCCGGGGCGGCCCCGAACACCGGGGAGCTGTTTTTT.

A note on this clonotype: A single base separates this from a much larger clone, so it may be a read error. The chain joins TRBV23-1 to TRBJ2-3; no clear D gene. TRBV23-1 is an open reading frame, and its role is uncertain. Trimming removed 7 bases at V and 1 base at J, with 15 bases between. The CDR3 consists of 15 residues. The CDR3 loop reads CASNRTGGGTDTQYF. CDR3 in DNA: TGCGCCAGCAACCGCACTGGCGGAGGCACAGATACGCAGTATTTT.

This clonotype was counted at least ten times. The rearrangement links TRBV12-3 or TRBV12-4 to TRBJ2-3; D perhaps matches TRBD2 (7 bases). The V gene lost 0 bases and the J gene lost 5 bases, with 12 bases spanning the gap. The CDR3 length is 15 residues. The CDR3 reads CASSLAGGPKDTQYF. The DNA of the CDR3 is TGTGCCAGCAGTTTAGCGGGGGGGCCAAAAGATACGCAGTATTTT.

This clonotype was detected many times. The chain recombines TRBV4-3 with TRBJ2-2; 8 bases are a match to TRBD1. The V and J ends lost 0 bases and 0 bases, in that order; junction bases with no gene match: 9. This CDR3 spans 19 amino acids. Germline assignment: CDR1 LGHNA and CDR2 YSLEER. The CDR3 DNA reads TGCGCCAGCAGCCAAGAATTCGGACAGGGTAATTCGAACACCGGGGAGCTGTTTTTT. The encoded protein is CASSQEFGQGNSNTGELFF.

This clonotype occurred many times. V usage is TRBV27 and J usage is TRBJ2-2, with 7 bases matching TRBD1. J gave up 10 bases and V 6 bases, and 8 bases lay outside the gene matches. This CDR3 comprises 13 residues. The germline V gene has CDR1 MNHEY and CDR2 SMNVEV (reference sequence). The CDR3 sequence is CASRIVQGLELFF. The DNA of the CDR3 is TGTGCCAGCAGAATCGTACAGGGGCTGGAGCTGTTTTTT.

In its sample, this clonotype was seen many times. The chain recombines TRBV7-9 with TRBJ2-2; D gene unclear. The V and J ends lost 5 bases and 4 bases respectively, with 11 bases between them. The length of the CDR3 is 14 residues. CDR1 is SEHNR, CDR2 FQNEAQ, per germline (reference sequence). The CDR3 loop is CASSPNLSTGELFF. CDR3 sequence (DNA): TGTGCCAGCAGCCCCAATCTGAGCACCGGGGAGCTGTTTTTT.

About this clonotype: This may arise from a read error, as a much more abundant clone is one base away. The chain recombines TRBV12-3 or TRBV12-4 with TRBJ2-2; a possible D gene is TRBD1 (5 bases). The CDR3 runs 15 residues. The ends were cut back, 7 bases at V and 3 bases at J, with 15 bases in the middle. The CDR3 protein is CASTQDSTYTGELFF. CDR3 bases: TGTGCCAGCACCCAAGACAGTACATACACCGGGGAGCTGTTTTTT.

Concerning this clonotype: Possible read error: a much larger clone is one base away. The chain recombines TRBV9 with TRBJ2-4; D is unresolved. Trimming cost V 6 bases and J 0 bases, with 16 bases left between them. Germline V lookup: CDR1 SGDLS, CDR2 YYNGEE. The CDR3 length is 16 residues. DNA of the CDR3: TGTGCCAGCAACGCTGGAGATATCATAGCCAAAAACATTCAGTACTTC. Encoded protein: CASNAGDIIAKNIQYF. The full variable domain, rest sourced from reference TRBV9 and TRBJ2-4, is DSGVTQTPKHLITATGQRVTLRCSPRSGDLSVYWYQQSLDQGLQFLIQYYNGEERAKGNILERFSAQQFPDLHSELNLSSLELGDSALYFCASNAGDIIAKNIQYFGAGTRLSVL.

This clonotype was found a few times. This may be a read error, as it is one base from a much larger clone. The chain recombines TRBV27 with TRBJ1-1; no firm D call. This CDR3 is built from 14 residues. V was cut by 4 bases and J by 8 bases, with 17 bases left in between. The germline V gene has CDR1 MNHEY and CDR2 SMNVEV (reference sequence). Written as DNA, the CDR3 is TGTGCCAGCAGTTCGGATTTAATGGGGAGCGAAGCTTTCTTT. It codes for CASSSDLMGSEAFF.

Notes on this clonotype: A much more abundant neighbour one base away suggests this may be a read error. The chain employs TRBV4-3 and TRBJ1-1; tentatively, D is TRBD1 (6 bases). Germline assignment: CDR1 LGHNA and CDR2 YSLEER. CDR3 length: 14 amino acids. V dropped 4 bases and J dropped 6 bases, with 15 bases sitting between them. The DNA for the CDR3 is TGCGCCAGCAGCCTAGAGACAGGATACGCTGAAGCTTTCTTT. Protein sequence: CASSLETGYAEAFF.

This clonotype was counted ten times or more. The rearrangement links TRBV28 to TRBJ1-1; possibly TRBD1 for D (5 bases). The germline gives CDR1 MDHEN, CDR2 SYDVKM. The CDR3 totals 13 residues. Trimming stripped 0 bases from V and 4 bases from J, with 6 bases between. The CDR3 reads CASSLWRGTEAFF. DNA for the CDR3: TGTGCCAGCAGTTTATGGAGGGGCACTGAAGCTTTCTTT.

The sample holds many counts of this clonotype. The chain couples TRBV10-3 to TRBJ1-1; tentatively, D is TRBD1 (5 bases). Germline V gene sequence: CDR1 ENHRY, CDR2 SYGVKD. The germline V and J ends were trimmed by 0 bases and 11 bases, with 10 bases remaining between them. CDR3 length equals 12 residues. This CDR3 is CAISESPGHAFF. The CDR3 DNA reads as TGTGCCATCAGTGAGTCCCCAGGGCACGCTTTCTTT.

By its share, this clonotype is medium-sized. The chain couples TRBV6-9 to TRBJ2-3; the match to TRBD2 covers 9 bases. CDR3 length: 18 amino acids. Trimming cost V 0 bases and J 1 base; bases outside gene matches: 8. CDR1 and CDR2 (germline): MNHGY, SVAAGI. CDR3 residues: CASSYSDPAGGCTDTQYF. Written as DNA, the CDR3 is TGTGCCAGCAGTTATTCGGACCCAGCGGGAGGCTGCACAGATACGCAGTATTTT.

This clonotype has ten or more counts. V gene TRBV2 combines with J gene TRBJ2-1; 7 bases are shared with TRBD1. The CDR3 loop spans 16 amino acids. Germline CDR1 is SNHLY and CDR2 is FYNNEI. J gave up 3 bases and V 5 bases, and 10 bases lay outside the gene matches. CDR3: CASSRPTGALYNEQFF. DNA of the CDR3: TGTGCCAGCAGTAGACCCACAGGGGCCCTCTACAATGAGCAGTTCTTC.

This clonotype was seen many times. J is TRBJ2-3 and V is TRBV5-6; D call uncertain. Germline V gene data show CDR1 as SGHDT and CDR2 as YYEEEE. Trimming shortened V by 1 base and J by 6 bases, and 6 bases separated the two germline ends. The CDR3 loop spans 12 amino acids. CDR3: CASSLQDDTQYF. CDR3 DNA: TGTGCCAGCAGCTTGCAGGATGATACGCAGTATTTT.

This clonotype was picked up many times. The chain links TRBV19 to TRBJ2-7; TRBD1 or TRBD2 may be the D gene (5 bases each). CDR1 and CDR2 (germline): LNHDA, SQIVND (reference sequence). V lost 9 bases to trimming and J lost 1 base, with 16 bases between them. The CDR3 consists of 14 residues. Written as DNA, the CDR3 is TGTGCCAGCTCCCCCGGGACGGGATCCTACGAGCAGTACTTC. It yields the protein CASSPGTGSYEQYF.

This clonotype was seen at least ten times. The chain combines TRBV10-3 with TRBJ2-2; 10 nucleotides align to TRBD1. This CDR3 has 17 residues. The V gene's germline CDR1 is ENHRY and CDR2 SYGVKD. V dropped 4 bases and J dropped 0; count of bases not matched to a gene: 5. DNA of the CDR3: TGTGCCATCAGTGGGGGACAGGGGACGCCGAACACCGGGGAGCTGTTTTTT. It translates to CAISGGQGTPNTGELFF.

This clonotype was found a few times. The rearrangement links TRBV12-3 or TRBV12-4 to TRBJ2-5; 12 bases align to TRBD1. V shed 5 bases and J 4 bases; nucleotides not matched to a gene: 5. The CDR3 is 15 amino acids. CDR3 loop: CASSRDRGRGETQYF. DNA of the CDR3: TGTGCCAGCAGTCGGGACAGGGGGCGTGGAGAGACCCAGTACTTC.

This clonotype is termed medium-sized. V gene TRBV20-1 combines with J gene TRBJ2-7; 8 nucleotides line up with TRBD1. Unmatched junction bases numbered 8, after V lost 5 bases and J lost 5 bases. The CDR3 is 13 residues long. CDR1 is DFQATT, CDR2 SNEGSKA, per germline (reference sequence). This CDR3 is CSAADRVSHEQYF. The DNA for the CDR3 is TGCAGTGCTGCGGACAGGGTGTCCCACGAGCAGTACTTC.

Ten or more counts support this clonotype. The chain employs TRBV19 and TRBJ1-1; D gene unclear. CDR1 LNHDA and CDR2 SQIVND come from the germline V gene (reference sequence). The CDR3 loop spans 14 amino acids. V was cut by 9 bases and J by 7 bases, with 21 bases left in between. The CDR3 DNA is TGTGCCAGCGCACCCACCCTTGACTCCCTTGAAGCTTTCTTT. Its translation: CASAPTLDSLEAFF.

This clonotype was found many times. The DNA of the CDR3 is TGTGCCAGCAGCTCCGGAGGACAGGGGTCCTACGAGCAGTACTTC. Its protein product is CASSSGGQGSYEQYF. This chain links TRBV7-9 with TRBJ2-7; 9 nucleotides align to TRBD1. V gave up 4 bases and J gave up 1 base; unmatched junction bases: 5. This CDR3 has 15 amino acids. The germline gives CDR1 SEHNR, CDR2 FQNEAQ (reference sequence). Filled out from reference TRBV7-9 and TRBJ2-7, the complete variable domain reads DTGVSQNPRHKITKRGQNVTFRCDPISEHNRLYWYRQTLGQGPEFLTYFQNEAQLEKSRLLSDRFSAERPKGSFSTLEIQRTEQGDSAMYLCASSSGGQGSYEQYFGPGTRLTVT.

This clonotype has at least ten counts. The chain couples TRBV6-2 or TRBV6-3 to TRBJ2-3; 11 bases fit TRBD2. With V trimmed by 5 bases and J by 4 bases, 11 bases remained unmatched. Germline lookup yields CDR1 MNHEY and CDR2 SVGEGT. CDR3 size: 17 residues. CDR3 region: CASSGLETSGAADTQYF. CDR3 sequence (DNA): TGTGCCAGCAGTGGGCTCGAGACTAGCGGGGCGGCAGATACGCAGTATTTT.

This clonotype was seen once. This may stem from a read error, because a much larger clone lies one nucleotide away. CDR3 DNA sequence: TGTGCCAGCAGCTGGGGACTAGCGGGAAACAATGAGCGGTTCTTC. This sequence encodes CASSWGLAGNNERFF. V is TRBV11-2 and J is TRBJ2-1; 13 bases line up with TRBD2. The CDR3 runs to 15 residues. Germline V CDR1 and CDR2: SGHAT, FQNNGV.

As to this clonotype: Just one base apart from a much larger clone, this may be a read error. V gene TRBV13 combines with J gene TRBJ2-3; 9 bases are shared with TRBD2. The CDR3 loop spans 17 amino acids. CDR1 PRHDT and CDR2 FYEKMQ come from the germline V gene (reference sequence). Unmatched junction bases numbered 14, after V lost 5 bases and J lost 5 bases. The CDR3: CASSITGTSRRRDTQYF. DNA for the CDR3: TGTGCCAGCAGCATAACCGGGACTAGCAGGAGGAGAGATACGCAGTATTTT.

This clonotype is classed as medium-sized (0.01 to 0.1%). The rearrangement uses TRBV7-9 and TRBJ1-1, with D unclear. The CDR3 has 16 amino acids. Trimming took off 2 bases at V and 6 bases at J, with 19 bases between the two ends. CDR1 SEHNR and CDR2 FQNEAQ come from the germline V gene (reference sequence). CDR3 region: CASSLLSRGSTSEAFF. CDR3 nucleotides: TGTGCCAGCAGCTTACTGTCGCGGGGATCGACTTCTGAAGCTTTCTTT.

This clonotype appeared many times. V and J are TRBV27 and TRBJ2-3; a possible D gene is TRBD2 (5 bases). This CDR3 region has 14 residues. Looked up from germline, CDR1 is MNHEY and CDR2 is SMNVEV (reference sequence). Trimming stripped 0 bases from V and 5 bases from J, with 9 bases between. CDR3 coding DNA: TGTGCCAGCAGTTTATCACTAGGTTTAGATACGCAGTATTTT. Translated: CASSLSLGLDTQYF.

This clonotype was recorded many times. The chain uses TRBV9 and TRBJ2-1, with unresolved D. The germline V gene has CDR1 SGDLS and CDR2 YYNGEE. V shed 4 bases and J shed 9 bases, with 8 bases lying between them. The CDR3 spans 11 residues. CDR3 bases: TGTGCCAGCAGCCCAGACGGTGAGCAGTTCTTC. Amino acid sequence: CASSPDGEQFF.